Only one count was recorded for the clone carrying this T cell receptor (beta chain). The antigen is undetermined. The sample belongs to a study of response to subunit inactivated influenza vaccine. The CDR3 loop spans 14 amino acids. Germline-derived CDR1 and CDR2 are SEHNR and FQNEAQ (reference sequence). Trimming removed 3 bases at V and 4 bases at J, with 13 bases between. TCRdb independently ran MiXCR on the RT-PCR reads; one entry per CDR3 protein. Among about 780,000 distinct CDR3 sequences listed, around 18% were seen once. Study-level results: Each seasonal influenza vaccination, the authors suggested, recruits few new T cells.

The clonotype was recovered from a man in his fifties or sixties who received an inactivated influenza vaccine. The chain combines TRBV7-9 with TRBJ2-7; weak D call: TRBD2 (6 bases). The specimen was PBMCs from blood, collected 5 to 6 days after vaccination. The CDR3 DNA reads TGTGCCAGCAGCTTGGACCTGGAGGGGTACGAGCAGTACTTC. Translated: CASSLDLEGYEQYF.